Listed here is a single T cell receptor beta chain. The source of the sample is a study of blood T cell repertoires in COVID-19. Study in general: The study drew acute and convalescent COVID-19 samples from the United States, Italy and Spain.

CDR1 is MNHEY and CDR2 is SVGAGI in the germline V gene. The V end lost 0 bases, the J end lost 4 bases, and 12 bases lay between the germline ends. The CDR3 length is 15 residues. Sequenced by immunoSEQ multiplex PCR; TCRdb stores in-frame clones only, minus some. The table lists about 270,000 clones, 86% of them singletons. The specimen sequenced was peripheral blood. The receptor's source is a man in his forties with active or convalescent COVID-19. The V gene is TRBV6-5, the J gene TRBJ1-2; D unclear. CDR3 residues: CASSYSAKATYGYTF. As DNA, the CDR3 is TGTGCCAGCAGTTACTCCGCGAAAGCGACCTATGGCTACACCTTC.